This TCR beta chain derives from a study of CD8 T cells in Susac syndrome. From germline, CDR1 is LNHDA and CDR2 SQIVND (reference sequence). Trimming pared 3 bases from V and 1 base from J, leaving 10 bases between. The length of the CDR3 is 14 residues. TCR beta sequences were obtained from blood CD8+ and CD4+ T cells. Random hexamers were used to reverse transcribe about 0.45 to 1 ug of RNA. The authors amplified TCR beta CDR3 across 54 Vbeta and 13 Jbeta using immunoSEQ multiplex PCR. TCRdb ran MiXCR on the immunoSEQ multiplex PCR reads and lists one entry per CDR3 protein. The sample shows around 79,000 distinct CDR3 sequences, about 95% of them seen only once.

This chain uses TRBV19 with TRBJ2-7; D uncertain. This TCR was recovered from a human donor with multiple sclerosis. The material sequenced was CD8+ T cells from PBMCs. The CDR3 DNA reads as TGTGCCAGTAGTATTATCTACCGATCCTACGAGCAGTACTTC. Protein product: CASSIIYRSYEQYF.